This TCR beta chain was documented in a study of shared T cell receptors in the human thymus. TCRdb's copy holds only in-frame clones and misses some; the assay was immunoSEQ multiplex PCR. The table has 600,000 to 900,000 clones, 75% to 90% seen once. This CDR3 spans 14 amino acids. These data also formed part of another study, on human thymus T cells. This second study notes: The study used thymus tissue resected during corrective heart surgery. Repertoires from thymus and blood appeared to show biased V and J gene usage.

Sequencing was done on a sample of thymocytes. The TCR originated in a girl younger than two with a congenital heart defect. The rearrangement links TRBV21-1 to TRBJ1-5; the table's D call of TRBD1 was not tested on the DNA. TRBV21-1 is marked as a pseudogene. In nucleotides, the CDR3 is TGTGCCAGCAGCGCACAGGGAAGCAATCAGCCCCAGCATTTT. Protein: CASSAQGSNQPQHF.